Presented here are 29 T cell receptor beta chains from one specimen sequenced in a study of cytomegalovirus exposure and HLA in healthy donors. PCR involved 60 Vbeta and 13 Jbeta primers. Assay: immunoSEQ multiplex PCR; the TCRdb copy retains only in-frame clones and omits some. Of roughly 130,000 clones listed, 70% to 85% are singletons. The sample comprised PBMCs. The receptors derive from a boy aged 2 to 9 in good health and CMV-seronegative.

This clone was observed once. The chain combines TRBV6-1 with TRBJ1-4, with 8 bases that match TRBD1. Trimming took 11 bases from V and 4 from J; bases not matched to a gene: 6. Germline V gene data show CDR1 as MNHNS and CDR2 as SASEGT. CDR3 length: 13 amino acids. The CDR3 loop is CAGGQGDNEKLFF. The CDR3 coding sequence is TGTGCCGGAGGACAGGGCGATAATGAAAAACTGTTTTTT.

This chain connects TRBV9 to TRBJ2-1, with D maybe TRBD2 (6 bases). This CDR3 has 15 residues. Trimming left V 0 bases short and J 3 bases short, with 10 bases between. Germline assignment: CDR1 SGDLS and CDR2 YYNGEE. The CDR3 sequence: CASSVGVSGYNEQFF. The CDR3 DNA reads TGTGCCAGCAGCGTAGGTGTTAGCGGCTACAATGAGCAGTTCTTC.

The V and J genes are TRBV30 and TRBJ2-7; 12 bases are a match to TRBD2. This CDR3 has 18 amino acids. Germline V gene sequence: CDR1 GTSNPN, CDR2 SVGIG (reference sequence). Unmatched junction bases numbered 18, after V lost 4 bases and J lost 5 bases. The CDR3 coding sequence is TGTGCCTGGACCCCGGGGGGAGTACTAGCGGGGGGCGAGAACGAGCAGTACTTC. This translates into CAWTPGGVLAGGENEQYF.

The chain uses TRBV5-5 and TRBJ1-2; 9 nucleotides line up with TRBD1. Germline CDR1 reads SGHKS; CDR2 reads YYEKEE (reference sequence). This CDR3 has 14 amino acids. Trimming took 0 bases from V and 6 from J; bases not matched to a gene: 3. The CDR3 region has the DNA TGTGCCAGCAGCTTGGGGGACAGGGTGGATGGCTACACCTTC. Amino acids: CASSLGDRVDGYTF.

V gene TRBV13 combines with J gene TRBJ2-1, with 9 bases matching TRBD2. The CDR3 covers 16 residues. V lost 4 bases and J lost 8; bases outside the gene matches: 12. Germline V gene data show CDR1 as PRHDT and CDR2 as FYEKMQ (reference sequence). CDR3 nucleotides: TGTGCCAGCAGCTCTCCCATAGCGGGAGTGGGCTATGAGCAGTTCTTC. This codes for CASSSPIAGVGYEQFF.

This clone was recorded many times. The rearrangement uses TRBV29-1 and TRBJ1-1, with 8 bases fitting TRBD1. V lost 7 bases, J lost 0 bases, and 19 bases stayed unmatched. This CDR3 contains 18 residues. The germline V gene encodes CDR1 SQVTM and CDR2 ANQGSEA. As DNA, the CDR3 is TGCAGCGCCGACCCTTACCTGACAGGGGCAACGATGAACACTGAAGCTTTCTTT. It yields the protein CSADPYLTGATMNTEAFF.

The chain uses TRBV4-3 and TRBJ1-4, with TRBD1 as a possible D gene (5 bases). The CDR3 is made up of 19 amino acids. V was trimmed by 1 base and J by 0 bases, leaving 18 bases between them. The germline CDR1 and CDR2 sequences are LGHNA and YSLEER. Here the CDR3 DNA reads TGCGCCAGCAGCCAAGGATGGCAGGGCTTAGTTGCAACTAATGAAAAACTGTTTTTT. This translates into CASSQGWQGLVATNEKLFF.

The rearrangement uses TRBV5-4 and TRBJ2-3; D is unresolved. CDR3 length: 15 amino acids. Germline V gene lookup returns CDR1 SGHNT and CDR2 YYREEE (reference sequence). The V end was cut by 6 bases, the J end by 1 base, with 15 bases between. This CDR3 is CASTDRLARTDTQYF. The CDR3 region has the DNA TGTGCCAGCACTGACCGACTGGCCCGCACAGATACGCAGTATTTT. Looking up the rest from reference TRBV5-4 and TRBJ2-3 gives the full variable domain: ETGVTQSPTHLIKTRGQQVTLRCSSQSGHNTVSWYQQALGQGPQFIFQYYREEENGRGNFPPRFSGLQFPNYSSELNVNALELDDSALYLCASTDRLARTDTQYFGPGTRLTVL.

This clone has just a few counts. The gene calls are TRBV7-2 and TRBJ1-1, with no clear D. Germline-derived CDR1 and CDR2 are SGHTA and FQGNSA. This CDR3 has 15 amino acids. V dropped 1 base and J dropped 4 bases, with 13 bases sitting between them. The CDR3, as DNA: TGTGCCAGCAGCTTAGTTGAGACCCCGGGCACTGAAGCTTTCTTT. It encodes CASSLVETPGTEAFF.

The gene calls are TRBV6-1 and TRBJ1-5; a weak D match, TRBD1 (6 bases). The CDR3 is 14 residues long. Per germline, CDR1 MNHNS and CDR2 SASEGT. V dropped 11 bases and J dropped 6 bases, with 20 bases sitting between them. The CDR3 reads CAASSPGDAQPQHF. CDR3 DNA: TGTGCCGCATCTTCACCAGGGGACGCTCAGCCCCAGCATTTT.

This rearrangement joins TRBV29-1 to TRBJ2-1; 8 bases align to TRBD1. Germline CDR1 SQVTM, CDR2 ANQGSEA. V trimming: 0 bases; J trimming: 7 bases; junction bases outside the gene matches: 5. The CDR3 is 14 amino acids. The CDR3 region is CSVEEGTGGNEQFF. The CDR3 DNA sequence: TGCAGCGTTGAAGAAGGCACAGGGGGGAATGAGCAGTTCTTC.

The chain is built from TRBV10-3 and TRBJ2-3, with 10 bases that match TRBD2. CDR3 size: 19 residues. Germline V gives CDR1 ENHRY, CDR2 SYGVKD. Trimming cost V 0 bases and J 0 bases; bases outside gene matches: 9. The CDR3 sequence is CAISESIPSGGLSTDTQYF. As DNA, the CDR3 is TGTGCCATCAGTGAGTCGATACCTAGCGGGGGCCTGAGCACAGATACGCAGTATTTT.

The chain joins TRBV4-1 to TRBJ2-3; D not resolved. Between the trimmed V and J ends, which lost 1 base and 5 bases, there was a span of 13 bases. The germline V gene encodes CDR1 MGHRA and CDR2 YSYEKL. CDR3 length: 15 amino acids. Here the CDR3 DNA reads TGCGCCAGCAGCCAAGGTCTACCCCCCGGAGATACGCAGTATTTT. Translation: CASSQGLPPGDTQYF.

The rearrangement uses TRBV30 and TRBJ2-7; TRBD2 agrees at 9 bases. This CDR3 is built from 17 residues. V shed 4 bases, J shed 7 bases, and the junction held 20 bases outside the gene matches. Germline CDR1 is GTSNPN and CDR2 is SVGIG (reference sequence). The CDR3 reads CAWTPPQTSGLTVEQYV. CDR3 sequence (DNA): TGTGCCTGGACCCCCCCACAGACTAGCGGACTGACTGTAGAGCAGTACGTC.

The rearrangement joins TRBV19 to TRBJ1-1; no clear D gene. The V end lost 6 bases, the J end lost 3 bases, and 5 bases lay between the germline ends. In germline, CDR1 is LNHDA, CDR2 SQIVND (reference sequence). The CDR3 is 11 amino acids. As DNA, the CDR3 is TGTGCCAGTAGCCTACACACTGAAGCTTTCTTT. Translated: CASSLHTEAFF.

This clone was recorded only once. The chain links TRBV6-5 to TRBJ1-1; D not certain. Germline CDR1 MNHEY, CDR2 SVGAGI. The germline V and J ends were trimmed by 6 bases and 6 bases, with 8 bases remaining between them. The CDR3 has 11 residues. CDR3 DNA sequence: TGTGCCAGCAGGAATGTAGCTGAAGCTTTCTTT. Translated: CASRNVAEAFF.

The J gene is TRBJ2-1, the V gene TRBV6-4; no definite D call. V lost 3 bases and J 4 bases, leaving 7 bases between the germline ends. Looked up from germline, CDR1 is MRHNA and CDR2 is SNTAGT. There are 13 residues in the CDR3. Written as DNA, the CDR3 is TGTGCCAGCAGTGAAGACTTTTACAATGAGCAGTTCTTC. Its translation: CASSEDFYNEQFF.

This chain connects TRBV9 to TRBJ2-5; D not resolved. CDR1 is SGDLS, CDR2 YYNGEE, per germline. V dropped 4 bases and J dropped 7 bases, with 14 bases sitting between them. This CDR3 spans 13 amino acids. The CDR3 DNA sequence: TGTGCCAGCAGCTTCCGACTGACGGGGACCCAGTACTTC. Its translation is CASSFRLTGTQYF.

CDR3 coding DNA: TGTGCCAGTAGTATACGGGGGAAGCCCCAGCATTTT. Protein product: CASSIRGKPQHF. This sequence joins TRBV19 and TRBJ1-5; possible D gene TRBD1, 5 bases. V was clipped by 2 bases and J by 8 bases, with 7 bases between them. Germline CDR1 reads LNHDA; CDR2 reads SQIVND (reference sequence). The CDR3 consists of 12 residues.

The genes are TRBV9 and TRBJ1-4; D perhaps matches TRBD1 (5 bases). The CDR3 is 15 amino acids. V was clipped by 0 bases and J by 0 bases, with 6 bases between them. Germline V gene lookup returns CDR1 SGDLS and CDR2 YYNGEE. The CDR3 protein is CASSVGGSTNEKLFF. The CDR3 DNA is TGTGCCAGCAGCGTAGGGGGCTCAACTAATGAAAAACTGTTTTTT.

The rearrangement joins TRBV6-5 to TRBJ1-2, with TRBD1 matching 7 bases. The CDR3 spans 14 residues. CDR1 and CDR2 (germline): MNHEY, SVGAGI. The V gene end was trimmed by 2 bases and the J gene end by 5 bases; junction bases not matched to a gene: 5. The CDR3 sequence: CASSYQQGRYGYTF. DNA of the CDR3: TGTGCCAGCAGTTACCAACAGGGGCGGTATGGCTACACCTTC.

V gene TRBV27 combines with J gene TRBJ2-1; D is undetermined. The V end lost 6 bases, the J end lost 0 bases, and 12 bases lay between the germline ends. CDR1 is MNHEY, CDR2 SMNVEV, per germline (reference sequence). This CDR3 has 15 amino acids. CDR3 coding DNA: TGTGCCAGCAGAATAGACTCTAACTCCTACAATGAGCAGTTCTTC. Its translation: CASRIDSNSYNEQFF.

This clone was seen only a few times. V and J are TRBV11-2 and TRBJ1-1; D not resolved. This CDR3 is 13 amino acids long. CDR1 and CDR2 (germline): SGHAT, FQNNGV. Trimming removed 5 bases from V and 2 bases from J, with 9 bases in between. For the CDR3, the DNA is TGTGCCAGCAGCCTGACACATAACACTGAAGCTTTCTTT. Encoded protein: CASSLTHNTEAFF.

The chain carries TRBV18 and TRBJ1-3; D gene uncertain. Per germline, CDR1 KGHSH and CDR2 LQKENI. The ends were cut back, 3 bases at V and 0 bases at J, with 12 bases in the middle. This CDR3 spans 16 amino acids. The CDR3 region has the DNA TGTGCCAGCTCACCTCCCGCCCTCAGCTCTGGAAACACCATATATTTT. It encodes CASSPPALSSGNTIYF.

J is TRBJ2-5 and V is TRBV7-2, with TRBD2 matching 9 bases. V dropped 1 base and J dropped 5; count of bases not matched to a gene: 8. The CDR3 sequence is 16 residues long. Germline CDR1 reads SGHTA; CDR2 reads FQGNSA. The CDR3 coding sequence is TGTGCCAGCAGCTTAGAGGACTTGGCGGGGGGGGAGACCCAGTACTTC. Protein sequence: CASSLEDLAGGETQYF.

The chain uses TRBV5-5 and TRBJ1-2, with a weak D call TRBD1 (6 bases). The CDR3 sequence is 15 residues long. CDR1 and CDR2 (germline): SGHKS, YYEKEE (reference sequence). The V gene lost 1 base and the J gene lost 8 bases, with 18 bases spanning the gap. The CDR3 reads CASSLRGIGKGGYTF. The CDR3 DNA is TGTGCCAGCAGCTTGAGGGGGATAGGAAAGGGCGGCTACACCTTC.

The V gene is TRBV7-3, the J gene TRBJ2-1; 14 positions match TRBD2. CDR3 size: 16 residues. CDR1 SGHTA and CDR2 FQGTGA come from the germline V gene. J gave up 10 bases and V 5 bases, and 10 bases lay outside the gene matches. CDR3 bases: TGTGCCAGCAGCCTCACGACTAGCGGGAGGGTAGGGGAGCAGTTCTTC. Its translation is CASSLTTSGRVGEQFF.

The V gene is TRBV7-9, the J gene TRBJ1-1, with 9 bases matching TRBD1. The V and J ends lost 5 bases and 4 bases, in that order; junction bases with no gene match: 11. This CDR3 region has 16 residues. CDR1 and CDR2 from the germline V gene are SEHNR and FQNEAQ (reference sequence). As DNA, the CDR3 is TGTGCCAGCAGCCCTAACTGGGGACAGGGTTTCACTGAAGCTTTCTTT. It encodes CASSPNWGQGFTEAFF. The full variable domain, its missing parts supplied by reference TRBV7-9 and TRBJ1-1, is DTGVSQNPRHKITKRGQNVTFRCDPISEHNRLYWYRQTLGQGPEFLTYFQNEAQLEKSRLLSDRFSAERPKGSFSTLEIQRTEQGDSAMYLCASSPNWGQGFTEAFFGQGTRLTVV.

V gene TRBV19 combines with J gene TRBJ2-2; a weak D match, TRBD1 (6 bases). The V gene's germline CDR1 is LNHDA and CDR2 SQIVND (reference sequence). The CDR3 totals 15 residues. Trimming took 6 bases from V and 3 from J, leaving 14 bases between them. The CDR3 DNA reads TGTGCCAGTAGGAACTCAGGACAGCACACCGGGGAGCTGTTTTTT. Its protein is CASRNSGQHTGELFF.